The T cell receptor beta chain described here comes from a study of preoperative IRX-2 immunotherapy in early breast cancer. The method was immunoSEQ multiplex PCR; TCRdb's version includes in-frame clones alone and lacks a portion of them. The table includes about 6,000 clones, roughly 68% detected once. Sample treatment: preoperative locoregional IRX-2 cytokine immunotherapy. Patients received preoperative, locoregional IRX-2 cytokine immunotherapy in a phase Ib study. With V trimmed by 3 bases and J by 4 bases, 12 bases remained unmatched. Germline CDR1 reads KGHSH; CDR2 reads LQKENI. This CDR3 contains 17 residues.

The material sequenced was tumor tissue, taken before IRX-2 immunotherapy. This clonotype was obtained from a human donor with breast cancer. The chain links TRBV18 to TRBJ1-2; TRBD1 matches at 9 bases. The CDR3 reads CASSPTIQGASGYGYTF. CDR3 DNA: TGTGCCAGCTCACCGACCATACAGGGGGCGTCGGGCTATGGCTACACCTTC.